This TCR beta chain emerged from a study of CD8 T cells in ankylosing spondylitis. Notes on the study in general: It appeared that ankylosing spondylitis blood was characterized by a TCR beta motif of roughly 8 highly homologous variants.

For this clonotype: Its antigen is unknown.

Via MiXCR, TCRdb re-called the 5' RACE reads, giving one row per CDR3 protein. The sample lists roughly 700,000 distinct CDR3 sequences; around a fifth were seen once. Deletions cut 0 bases from V and 3 bases from J, with 9 bases between. The CDR3 runs to 14 residues. CDR1 MGHRA and CDR2 YSYEKL come from the germline V gene. The chain couples TRBV4-1 to TRBJ2-7; D might be TRBD1 (6 bases). The sequence came from a male donor with ankylosing spondylitis. Sequencing was carried out using blood, either unsorted or a sorted T cell fraction (not recorded which). The CDR3 coding sequence is TGCGCCAGCAGCCAAGAAGACAGGATCTACGAGCAGTACTTC. Translating it yields CASSQEDRIYEQYF.